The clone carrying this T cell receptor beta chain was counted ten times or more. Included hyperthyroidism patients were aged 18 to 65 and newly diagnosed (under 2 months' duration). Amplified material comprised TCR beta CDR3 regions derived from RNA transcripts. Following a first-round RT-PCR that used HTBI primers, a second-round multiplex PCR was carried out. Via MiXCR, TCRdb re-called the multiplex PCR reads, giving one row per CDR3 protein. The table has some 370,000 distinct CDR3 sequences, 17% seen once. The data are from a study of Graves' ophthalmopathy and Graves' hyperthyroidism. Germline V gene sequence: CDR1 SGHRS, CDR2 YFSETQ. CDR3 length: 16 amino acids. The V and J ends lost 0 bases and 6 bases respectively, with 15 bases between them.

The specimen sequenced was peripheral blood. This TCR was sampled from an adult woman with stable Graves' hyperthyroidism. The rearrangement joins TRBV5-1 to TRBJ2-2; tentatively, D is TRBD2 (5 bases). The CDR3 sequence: CASSLGWGSEAGELFF. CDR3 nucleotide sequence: TGCGCCAGCAGCTTGGGTTGGGGATCGGAGGCCGGGGAGCTGTTTTTT.